Presented here are 7 T cell receptor beta chains from one specimen sequenced in a study of T cells after yellow fever vaccination. TCRdb re-called the 5' RACE reads with MiXCR, one entry per CDR3 protein. The table lists about 220,000 distinct CDR3 sequences, approximately 6.7% of them singletons, with 1% to 1.2% in the top ten. Here the sequenced sample was CD4+ T cells sorted from PBMCs, taken on the day of the yellow fever booster vaccination. The receptors originated from a man younger than 45 who received the YFV17D yellow fever vaccine.

Worth noting for this clonotype: A much larger clone lies one base from this, so it may be a read error. The chain couples TRBV7-9 to TRBJ2-3; 9 bases are a match to TRBD1. The CDR3 sequence is 17 residues long. Germline V gene data show CDR1 as SEHNR and CDR2 as FQNEAQ (reference sequence). V dropped 2 bases and J dropped 5; count of bases not matched to a gene: 11. The chain's CDR3 is CASSLTWGTGSQDTQYF. The CDR3, as DNA: TGTGCCAGCAGCTTAACGTGGGGGACAGGGTCCCAAGATACGCAGTATTTT.

This chain uses TRBV20-1 with TRBJ1-6; possibly TRBD1 for D (6 bases). V lost 0 bases and J lost 10, with 13 bases in between. CDR1 is DFQATT and CDR2 is SNEGSKA in the germline V gene (reference sequence). The CDR3 sequence is 14 residues long. The CDR3 loop is CSARERGGGSPLHF. The CDR3 DNA reads as TGCAGTGCTAGAGAAAGGGGAGGGGGATCACCCCTCCACTTT.

The sample holds a few counts of this clonotype. The chain links TRBV7-9 to TRBJ2-1, with D tentatively TRBD2 (5 bases). V dropped 3 bases and J dropped 15 bases, with 18 bases sitting between them. The germline gives CDR1 SEHNR, CDR2 FQNEAQ (reference sequence). CDR3 length equals 13 residues. The chain's CDR3 is CASSLDTTSGPFF. DNA for the CDR3: TGTGCCAGCAGCTTGGATACTACCAGCGGTCCGTTCTTC. Complete variable domain (other parts from reference TRBV7-9 and TRBJ2-1): DTGVSQNPRHKITKRGQNVTFRCDPISEHNRLYWYRQTLGQGPEFLTYFQNEAQLEKSRLLSDRFSAERPKGSFSTLEIQRTEQGDSAMYLCASSLDTTSGPFFGPGTRLTVL.

The chain carries TRBV6-1 and TRBJ2-7; 8 bases map to TRBD1. Germline V CDR1 and CDR2: MNHNS, SASEGT. This CDR3 spans 15 amino acids. Germline trimming cut 7 bases from V and 2 bases from J; bases unmatched to any gene: 10. The CDR3 DNA sequence: TGTGCCAGCAAACGCTCTCTGGACAGGGCCTACGAGCAGTACTTC. Translating gives CASKRSLDRAYEQYF.

The chain uses TRBV4-3 and TRBJ2-3, with unresolved D. Germline V lookup: CDR1 LGHNA, CDR2 YSLEER. The CDR3 loop spans 14 amino acids. Trimming stripped 0 bases from V and 4 bases from J, with 8 bases between. The CDR3 sequence is CASSQDRRSDTQYF. CDR3 DNA sequence: TGCGCCAGCAGCCAAGACCGACGCTCAGATACGCAGTATTTT.

This clonotype was recorded many times. The chain employs TRBV20-1 and TRBJ1-5; D is perhaps TRBD1 (5 bases). V lost 5 bases and J lost 3, with 11 bases in between. This CDR3 contains 13 residues. Germline lookup yields CDR1 DFQATT and CDR2 SNEGSKA (reference sequence). The DNA for the CDR3 is TGCAGTGCTCTCCAGGGTCCCAATCAGCCCCAGCATTTT. It translates to CSALQGPNQPQHF.

The rearrangement links TRBV20-1 to TRBJ2-2, with 7 bases that match TRBD1. Germline trimming cut 5 bases from V and 0 bases from J; bases unmatched to any gene: 3. Germline V gene lookup returns CDR1 DFQATT and CDR2 SNEGSKA (reference sequence). The CDR3 runs 14 residues. The CDR3 protein is CSALDRANTGELFF. The CDR3 bases are TGCAGTGCTCTCGACAGGGCGAACACCGGGGAGCTGTTTTTT.